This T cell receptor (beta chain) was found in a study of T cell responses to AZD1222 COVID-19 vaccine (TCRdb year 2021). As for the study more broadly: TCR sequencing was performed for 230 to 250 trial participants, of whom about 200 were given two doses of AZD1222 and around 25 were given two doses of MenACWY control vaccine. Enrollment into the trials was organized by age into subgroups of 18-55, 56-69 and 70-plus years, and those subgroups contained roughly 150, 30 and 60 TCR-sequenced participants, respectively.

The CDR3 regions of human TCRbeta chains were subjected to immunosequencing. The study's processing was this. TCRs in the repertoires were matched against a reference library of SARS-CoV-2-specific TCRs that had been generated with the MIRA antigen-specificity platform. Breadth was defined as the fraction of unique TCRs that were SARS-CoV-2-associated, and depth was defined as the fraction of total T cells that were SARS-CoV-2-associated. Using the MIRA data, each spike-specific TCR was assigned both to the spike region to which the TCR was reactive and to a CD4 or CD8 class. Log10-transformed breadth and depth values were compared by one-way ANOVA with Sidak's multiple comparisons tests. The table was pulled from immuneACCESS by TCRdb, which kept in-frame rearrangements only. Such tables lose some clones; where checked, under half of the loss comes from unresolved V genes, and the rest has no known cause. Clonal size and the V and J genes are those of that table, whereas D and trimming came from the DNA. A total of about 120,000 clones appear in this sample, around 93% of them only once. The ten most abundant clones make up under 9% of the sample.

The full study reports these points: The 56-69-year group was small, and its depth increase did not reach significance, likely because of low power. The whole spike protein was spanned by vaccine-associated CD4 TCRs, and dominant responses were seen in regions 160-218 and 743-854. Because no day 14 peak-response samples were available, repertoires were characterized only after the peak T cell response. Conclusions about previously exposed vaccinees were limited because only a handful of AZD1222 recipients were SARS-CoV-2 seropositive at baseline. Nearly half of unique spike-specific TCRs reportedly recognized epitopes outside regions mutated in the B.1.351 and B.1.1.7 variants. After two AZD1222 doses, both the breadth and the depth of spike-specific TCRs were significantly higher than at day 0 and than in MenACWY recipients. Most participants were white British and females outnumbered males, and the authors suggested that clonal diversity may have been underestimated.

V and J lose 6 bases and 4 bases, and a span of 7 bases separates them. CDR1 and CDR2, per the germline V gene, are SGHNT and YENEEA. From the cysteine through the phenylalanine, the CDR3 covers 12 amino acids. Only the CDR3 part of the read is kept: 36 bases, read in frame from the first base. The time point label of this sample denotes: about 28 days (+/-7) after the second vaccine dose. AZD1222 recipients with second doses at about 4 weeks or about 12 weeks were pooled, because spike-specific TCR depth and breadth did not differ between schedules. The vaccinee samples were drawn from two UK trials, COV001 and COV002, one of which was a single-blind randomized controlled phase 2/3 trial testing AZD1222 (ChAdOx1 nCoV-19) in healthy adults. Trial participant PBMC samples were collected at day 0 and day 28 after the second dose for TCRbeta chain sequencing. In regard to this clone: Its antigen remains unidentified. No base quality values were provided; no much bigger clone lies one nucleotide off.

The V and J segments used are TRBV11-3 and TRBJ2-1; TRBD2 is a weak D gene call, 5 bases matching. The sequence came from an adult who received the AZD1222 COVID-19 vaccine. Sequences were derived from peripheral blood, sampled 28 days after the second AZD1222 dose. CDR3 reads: CASSRGYNEQFF. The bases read TGTGCCAGCAGTCGCGGGTACAATGAGCAGTTCTTC.